This TCR beta chain was identified during a study of T cell changes during pregnancy in multiple sclerosis. Profiled with immunoSEQ multiplex PCR; TCRdb holds only in-frame clones, not every one. The sample includes about 27,000 clones, 75% to 90% of them seen just once. The ends were cut back, 1 base at V and 1 base at J, with 11 bases in the middle. The CDR3 is 15 amino acids. Germline V gives CDR1 SQVTM, CDR2 ANQGSEA. This chain joins TRBV29-1 and TRBJ1-5; D gene ambiguous. The sequences come from CD8+ T cells from peripheral blood mononuclear cells, collected in the second trimester of pregnancy. The sequence was collected from a female donor with multiple sclerosis, enrolled in a pregnancy study. CDR3 nucleotide sequence: TGCAGCGTTGAAGCCTTCCGGGTCAGCAATCAGCCCCAGCATTTT. Residues: CSVEAFRVSNQPQHF.